The source of this TCR beta chain is a study of T cell responses to AZD1222 COVID-19 vaccine. Study-wide points: As reported, nearly half of all spike-specific TCRs target variant regions that are unmutated. Repertoire sampling happened only post peak T cell response. The donor cohort was predominantly white British with a female majority, and clonal diversity may have been underestimated.

Sequencing used immunoSEQ multiplex PCR; TCRdb keeps in-frame clones, though not all of them. Of about 160,000 clones listed, approximately 87% were seen once; the top ten hold about 4.5%. This clone is a singleton in its sample. Its antigen is not known. Per the germline V gene, CDR1 is MNHNY and CDR2 is SVGAGI (reference sequence). There are 14 residues in the CDR3. Unmatched junction bases numbered 10, after V lost 5 bases and J lost 7 bases. The material was peripheral blood, obtained 28 days after the second AZD1222 dose. The chain couples TRBV6-6 to TRBJ1-1, with 7 bases that match TRBD1. The TCR comes from an adult who received the AZD1222 COVID-19 vaccine. This CDR3 reads CASSIPGGRGEAFF. CDR3 in DNA: TGTGCCAGCAGTATACCAGGGGGACGGGGTGAAGCTTTCTTT.